What follows describes a single TCR beta chain. This CDR3 region has 13 residues. The V gene's germline CDR1 is LNHNV and CDR2 YYDKDF (reference sequence). Trimming took 5 bases from V and 4 from J, leaving 11 bases between them. The record originates from a study of blood T cell repertoires in COVID-19. About the study: Acute and convalescent COVID-19 samples came from the United States, Italy and Spain. Sources were T cells, B-cell-depleted T cells, or PBMCs; the material itself was cDNA or gDNA.

In the original workflow: Estimates of nucleated cell counts were drawn from the amplification of reference gene primers. Data came from immunoSEQ multiplex PCR; TCRdb stores just in-frame clones and leaves some out. V and J calls and clone size are given by that table; D and trimming were obtained from the DNA. The sample includes more than 100,000 clones, approximately 84% seen only once; the top ten take around 13%. The source is a human donor in a cohort sampled during active or convalescent COVID-19. The chain links TRBV15 to TRBJ1-1, with D unclear. Sequencing used peripheral blood. The CDR3 DNA sequence: TGTGCCACCAGCCCAAGGCGGCTCACTGAAGCTTTCTTT. This encodes CATSPRRLTEAFF. Based on the CDR3 plus reference TRBV15 and TRBJ1-1, the full variable domain is DAMVIQNPRYQVTQFGKPVTLSCSQTLNHNVMYWYQQKSSQAPKLLFHYYDKDFNNEADTPDNFQSRRPNTSFCFLDIRSPGLGDTAMYLCATSPRRLTEAFFGQGTRLTVV.